The 21 T cell receptor beta chains in this list originate from one sample, sequenced in a study of shared clonotypes between healthy human individuals. Only in-frame clones appear in the TCRdb table, and some are missing; sequencing was by immunoSEQ multiplex PCR. The table has a few million clones, 92% seen once. The sample consisted of naive CD4+ T cells from PBMCs. Sample subset: CD45RA+ positively selected. All receptors derive from a young man in good health. Some clones in this sample may be carry-over from other donors' samples.

The chain links TRBV28 to TRBJ2-7; D may be TRBD1 (6 bases). V lost 8 bases and J 4 bases, leaving 18 bases between the germline ends. The length of the CDR3 is 14 residues. Germline assignment: CDR1 MDHEN and CDR2 SYDVKM. CDR3 nucleotides: TGTGCCAGCGGACCCTACAGGGCCCCTTACGAGCAGTACTTC. It specifies CASGPYRAPYEQYF.

Points on this clone: Other DNA sequences from this sample encode an identical CDR3 as well. The gene calls are TRBV7-2 and TRBJ1-1, with 7 bases aligning to TRBD1. V lost 4 bases to trimming and J lost 3 bases; unmatched junction nucleotides: 2. The germline gives CDR1 SGHTA, CDR2 FQGNSA. The CDR3 is 13 amino acids. The CDR3 protein is CASSSQGDTEAFF. The CDR3 DNA reads TGTGCCAGCAGCTCGCAGGGGGACACTGAAGCTTTCTTT.

Comments on this clone: The same CDR3 is also encoded by other DNA sequences in this sample. V usage is TRBV5-6 and J usage is TRBJ2-7; unclear D gene. The CDR3 consists of 11 residues. The V end lost 1 base, the J end lost 4 bases, and 3 bases lay between the germline ends. Germline V CDR1 and CDR2: SGHDT, YYEEEE. The CDR3 reads CASSLNYEQYF. CDR3 sequence (DNA): TGTGCCAGCAGCTTGAATTACGAGCAGTACTTC.

The chain joins TRBV1 to TRBJ2-1; TRBD2, the table's D call, lacks a check against the DNA. TRBV1 is a pseudogene locus. The length of the CDR3 is 15 residues. In DNA form, the CDR3 reads TGCACCAGCAGCCAGACTAGCGGGATTCTCTATGAGCAGTTCTTC. Its protein is CTSSQTSGILYEQFF.

CDR3 DNA: TGTGCCAGCTCACCCGGAGGGACAGGGCATTCCTACGAGCAGTACTTC. This encodes CASSPGGTGHSYEQYF. The rearrangement links TRBV18 to TRBJ2-7; 9 nucleotides match TRBD1. V was clipped by 3 bases and J by 1 base; unmatched bases: 7. CDR3 size: 16 residues. CDR1 and CDR2 from the germline V gene are KGHSH and LQKENI.

The chain carries TRBV2 and TRBJ2-7; D may be TRBD2 (7 bases). The CDR3 length is 12 residues. Trimming took 7 bases from V and 9 from J, leaving 16 bases between them. Germline V gene sequence: CDR1 SNHLY, CDR2 FYNNEI. CDR3 bases: TGTGCCAGCATGGGGGGGCCGTCGACGCAGTACTTC. Protein sequence: CASMGGPSTQYF. Using reference TRBV2 and TRBJ2-7 for the parts outside the CDR3, the full variable domain is EPEVTQTPSHQVTQMGQEVILRCVPISNHLYFYWYRQILGQKVEFLVSFYNNEISEKSEIFDDQFSVERPDGSNFTLKIRSTKLEDSAMYFCASMGGPSTQYFGPGTRLTVT.

The chain is built from TRBV28 and TRBJ2-7; the D gene could be TRBD1 or TRBD2 (5 bases each). The CDR3 is 13 amino acids. The germline V gene has CDR1 MDHEN and CDR2 SYDVKM. V gave up 5 bases and J gave up 10 bases, with 18 bases separating them. The CDR3 sequence: CASSPPPTRDQYF. The DNA for the CDR3 is TGTGCCAGCAGTCCTCCCCCGACCAGGGACCAGTACTTC.

Note on this clone: Within the sample, other DNA sequences also encode this same CDR3. The genes are TRBV7-9 and TRBJ1-1, with D maybe TRBD1 (6 bases). CDR3 length: 13 amino acids. Between the trimmed V and J ends, which lost 1 base and 5 bases, there was a span of 8 bases. Germline V gene data show CDR1 as SEHNR and CDR2 as FQNEAQ (reference sequence). CDR3 nucleotide sequence: TGTGCCAGCAGCTTAGAAGGGGGGACTGAAGCTTTCTTT. This sequence encodes CASSLEGGTEAFF.

As for this clone: Other DNA variants within this sample encode the same CDR3. V is TRBV7-2 and J is TRBJ1-5; no clear D gene. The V end lost 5 bases, the J end lost 4 bases, and 9 bases lay between the germline ends. Germline CDR1 and CDR2: SGHTA and FQGNSA. CDR3 length: 13 residues. This CDR3 reads CASSPGRNQPQHF. In DNA form, the CDR3 reads TGTGCCAGCAGCCCCGGGAGGAATCAGCCCCAGCATTTT.

The rearrangement joins TRBV18 to TRBJ1-2; D is ambiguous. CDR3 length equals 15 residues. The germline V gene encodes CDR1 KGHSH and CDR2 LQKENI. The V end was cut by 2 bases, the J end by 1 base, with 11 bases between. DNA for the CDR3: TGTGCCAGCTCACCAGGACGGGGATTTAACTATGGCTACACCTTC. Translation gives CASSPGRGFNYGYTF.

The chain links TRBV7-3 to TRBJ2-1; 9 positions match TRBD2. V shed 0 bases, J shed 3 bases, and the junction held 6 bases outside the gene matches. CDR1 is SGHTA, CDR2 FQGTGA, per germline. The CDR3 covers 17 residues. In nucleotides, the CDR3 is TGTGCCAGCAGCTTAACGGGGGGACTAGCCATCTACAATGAGCAGTTCTTC. It codes for CASSLTGGLAIYNEQFF.

A note on this clone: At the DNA level, this CDR3 is encoded by other sequences in the same sample as well. The chain is built from TRBV10-3 and TRBJ1-1; D unclear. V was cut by 3 bases and J by 1 base, with 6 bases left in between. The CDR3 sequence is 13 residues long. In germline, CDR1 is ENHRY, CDR2 SYGVKD. CDR3 protein: CAISETQNTEAFF. Here the CDR3 DNA reads TGTGCCATCAGTGAAACGCAGAACACTGAAGCTTTCTTT.

This rearrangement joins TRBV4-1 to TRBJ2-3; TRBD2 matches at 11 bases. The CDR3 runs to 16 residues. Trimming cost V 0 bases and J 5 bases; bases outside gene matches: 4. Germline CDR1 is MGHRA and CDR2 is YSYEKL. The CDR3 nucleotides read TGCGCCAGCAGCCAAGATAGTCTAGCGGGAGGAGATACGCAGTATTTT. Encoded protein: CASSQDSLAGGDTQYF.

The rearrangement joins TRBV5-4 to TRBJ2-1; D might be TRBD1 (5 bases). V lost 0 bases, J lost 7 bases, and 8 bases lay in between. The length of the CDR3 is 13 residues. The germline V gene encodes CDR1 SGHNT and CDR2 YYREEE (reference sequence). The CDR3 is CASSLETANEQFF. CDR3 sequence (DNA): TGTGCCAGCAGCTTGGAGACAGCTAATGAGCAGTTCTTC.

The chain is built from TRBV9 and TRBJ1-2; 8 bases are a match to TRBD1. J lost 4 bases, V lost 3 bases, and 8 bases had no gene match. Germline V lookup: CDR1 SGDLS, CDR2 YYNGEE. The CDR3 has 15 residues. The CDR3: CASSEQTGAVYGYTF. The CDR3, as DNA: TGTGCCAGCAGCGAACAGACAGGGGCCGTCTATGGCTACACCTTC.

This chain's CDR3 is CASKTLTGELFF. The DNA for the CDR3 is TGTGCCAGCAAGACACTCACCGGGGAGCTGTTTTTT. This sequence joins TRBV28 and TRBJ2-2; D unclear. Trimming took off 7 bases at V and 4 bases at J, with 7 bases between the two ends. Germline V gene data show CDR1 as MDHEN and CDR2 as SYDVKM. The CDR3 runs to 12 residues.

The chain carries TRBV28 and TRBJ2-1; the match to TRBD2 covers 13 bases. Germline CDR1 is MDHEN and CDR2 is SYDVKM. With 6 bases clipped from V and 4 bases from J, the junction kept 18 bases outside the gene matches. The CDR3 consists of 20 residues. The CDR3 DNA reads as TGTGCCAGCAGGCAGACCCCGACGAGGACTAGCGGGAGATCGTACAATGAGCAGTTCTTC. Translated, it gives CASRQTPTRTSGRSYNEQFF.

This clone was seen only once. The CDR3 coding sequence is TGTGCCAGCCAGGACAGGACCACCGCGGGGACCCAGTACTTC. Translated, it gives CASQDRTTAGTQYF. The chain combines TRBV2 with TRBJ2-5; 7 nucleotides match TRBD1. The CDR3 sequence is 14 residues long. Germline CDR1 and CDR2: SNHLY and FYNNEI. Losses at the gene ends were 8 bases for V and 7 bases for J; bases not matched to a gene: 13.

The chain carries TRBV11-3 and TRBJ2-5; possibly TRBD1 or TRBD2 for D (6 bases each). The end of the DNA fits TRBJ2-7 better, so the J call may be wrong. This CDR3 contains 13 residues. The germline CDR1 and CDR2 sequences are SGHNT and YENEEA. Here the CDR3 reads CASSSGGLYEQYF. The CDR3 nucleotides read TGTGCCAGCAGCTCCGGGGGCCTCTACGAGCAGTACTTC.

This chain joins TRBV7-2 and TRBJ2-3; 11 positions match TRBD2. Germline values: CDR1 SGHTA, CDR2 FQGNSA. J was trimmed by 4 bases and V by 7 bases; bases with no gene match: 7. The CDR3 length is 15 residues. The CDR3 nucleotides read TGTGCCAGCACCAGCGTTAGCGGGAGGGCAGATACGCAGTATTTT. It specifies CASTSVSGRADTQYF.

The V and J genes are TRBV7-6 and TRBJ2-7, with unresolved D. The ends were cut back, 1 base at V and 3 bases at J, with 13 bases in the middle. This CDR3 is built from 15 residues. Germline loops: CDR1 SGHVS, CDR2 FNYEAQ. The CDR3 spells CASSLDTPELYEQYF. As DNA, the CDR3 is TGTGCCAGCAGCTTAGATACCCCGGAACTCTACGAGCAGTACTTC.